A selection of T cell receptor beta chains follows, all from one sample in a study of blood T cell repertoires in COVID-19. Using immunoSEQ multiplex PCR, the repertoire was profiled, and TCRdb retains in-frame clones only, with some absent. The sample shows under 70,000 clones, around 67% of them seen only once. Material for sequencing was peripheral blood. These receptors came from a woman in her 70s with acute or convalescent COVID-19. CDR3s include the opening cysteine and the closing phenylalanine or tryptophan. Fields, in order: clone size, D gene, J gene, V gene, CDR3 protein, CDR3 DNA. A D gene is named only where the DNA matches it firmly. For some rows the clone size is stated as once, few or many, or as a class when expanded; others skip it.

.,TRBD1,TRBJ1-5,TRBV5-1,CASSQGESNQPQHF,TGCGCCAGCAGTCAGGGGGAGAGCAATCAGCCCCAGCATTTT
.,TRBD1,TRBJ1-6,TRBV15,CATSSRQGAKNPPLHF,TGTGCCACCAGCAGTAGACAGGGGGCGAAAAATCCACCCCTCCACTTT
few,.,TRBJ2-5,TRBV2,CASSEWWQEETQYF,TGTGCCAGCAGTGAATGGTGGCAGGAAGAGACCCAGTACTTC
.,TRBD1,TRBJ2-1,TRBV5-5,CASSLGTGGGNEQFF,TGTGCCAGCAGCTTGGGGACAGGGGGTGGAAATGAGCAGTTCTTC
.,.,TRBJ2-7,TRBV19,CASSNYYEQYF,TGTGCCAGTAGTAATTACTACGAGCAGTACTTC
few,.,TRBJ2-2,TRBV5-8,CASSQSNTGELFF,TGTGCCAGCAGCCAGTCGAACACCGGGGAGCTGTTTTTT
.,.,TRBJ1-4,TRBV7-9,CASSPLNWRENEKLFF,TGTGCCAGCAGCCCACTAAATTGGAGAGAAAATGAAAAACTGTTTTTT
.,.,TRBJ2-5,TRBV5-1,CASSLPSVFQETQYF,TGCGCCAGCAGCTTGCCCTCGGTCTTTCAAGAGACCCAGTACTTC
.,.,TRBJ2-1,TRBV7-8,CAGRRIPSITSSYNEQFF,TGTGCCGGAAGGCGGATTCCCTCTATTACTAGCTCCTACAATGAGCAGTTCTTC
.,.,TRBJ1-2,TRBV7-6,CASSLEGQGGFYGYTF,TGTGCCAGCAGCTTAGAGGGGCAGGGTGGTTTTTATGGCTACACCTTC
.,.,TRBJ1-2,TRBV16,CASSQRRYNGYTF,TGTGCCAGCAGCCAAAGGCGGTACAACGGCTACACCTTC
.,.,TRBJ2-3,TRBV5-5,CASSFYERGTDTQYF,TGTGCCAGCAGCTTCTATGAACGGGGGACAGATACGCAGTATTTT
once,.,TRBJ1-2,TRBV18,CASSPMTVNYGYTF,TGTGCCAGCTCACCAATGACAGTTAACTATGGCTACACCTTC
.,TRBD1,TRBJ2-4,TRBV10-2,CASSGGTDITHLAKNIQYF,TGCGCCAGCAGTGGGGGGACAGATATAACACACTTAGCCAAAAACATTCAGTACTTC
.,TRBD1,TRBJ1-1,TRBV19,CASSRRTGLNTEAFF,TGTGCCAGTAGTCGGCGGACAGGGCTGAACACTGAAGCTTTCTTT
.,.,TRBJ2-1,TRBV23-1,CASSQGAGRPYNEQFF,TGCGCCAGCAGTCAAGGGGCGGGACGGCCGTACAATGAGCAGTTCTTC
.,.,TRBJ2-5,TRBV5-5,CASSSASTGRRETQYF,TGTGCCAGCAGCTCAGCATCGACAGGGAGGCGAGAGACCCAGTACTTC
.,.,TRBJ1-2,TRBV19,CASSIVGGTIYGYTF,TGTGCCAGTAGTATAGTTGGAGGGACGATCTATGGCTACACCTTC
.,TRBD1,TRBJ2-1,TRBV10-3,CAIRETGDYNEQFF,TGTGCCATCAGAGAGACAGGGGACTACAATGAGCAGTTCTTC
.,TRBD2,TRBJ2-3,TRBV15,CATSRAAGTSQDTQYF,TGTGCCACCAGCAGAGCTGCTGGGACTAGTCAAGATACGCAGTATTTT
.,.,TRBJ2-7,TRBV5-1,CASSRGTAALYEQYF,TGCGCCAGCAGCCGCGGGACAGCTGCTCTCTACGAGCAGTACTTC
.,.,TRBJ1-1,TRBV5-1,CASSLTQVMNTEAFF,TGCGCCAGCAGCTTGACACAGGTGATGAACACTGAAGCTTTCTTT
.,.,TRBJ1-5,TRBV9,CASSLGRQLNQPQHF,TGTGCCAGCAGCTTGGGTCGACAGCTCAATCAGCCCCAGCATTTT
.,.,TRBJ1-3,TRBV7-9,CASSPTRDTIYF,TGTGCCAGCAGCCCCACGCGGGACACCATATATTTT
.,TRBD1,TRBJ1-5,TRBV5-1,CASSLDGQAQPQHF,TGCGCCAGCAGCTTGGACGGACAGGCCCAGCCCCAGCATTTT
few,.,TRBJ2-3,TRBV19,CASSDRSKTDTQYF,TGTGCCAGTAGTGACAGAAGCAAGACAGATACGCAGTATTTT
.,TRBD1,TRBJ1-6,TRBV6-5,CASKTGGRSPLHF,TGTGCCAGCAAGACAGGGGGACGATCACCCCTCCACTTT
.,.,TRBJ1-3,TRBV29-1,CSVSFGNTIYF,TGCAGCGTTTCATTTGGAAACACCATATATTTT
.,TRBD1,TRBJ1-5,TRBV14,CASSMTGSQPQHF,TGTGCCAGCAGCATGACAGGGAGTCAGCCCCAGCATTTT
.,.,TRBJ2-6,TRBV10-2,CASSQGPSSGANVLTF,TGCGCCAGCAGTCAGGGGCCGAGCTCTGGGGCCAACGTCCTGACTTTC
.,TRBD2,TRBJ2-5,TRBV4-2,CASSQELAGGAYQETQYF,TGTGCCAGCAGCCAGGAACTAGCGGGGGGGGCCTATCAAGAGACCCAGTACTTC
.,TRBD1,TRBJ2-7,TRBV5-1,CASSTLGTGNANEQYF,TGCGCCAGCAGCACGCTAGGGACAGGGAATGCCAACGAGCAGTACTTC
.,.,TRBJ1-1,TRBV19,CASSIVGTRTEAFF,TGTGCCAGTAGTATAGTCGGGACACGCACTGAAGCTTTCTTT
.,.,TRBJ1-3,TRBV29-1,CSVAGVGNTIYF,TGCAGCGTTGCAGGGGTCGGAAACACCATATATTTT
once,TRBD1,TRBJ2-7,TRBV6-2/TRBV6-3,CASSFIPEWTGSYEQYF,TGTGCCAGCAGTTTTATCCCGGAGTGGACAGGGTCCTACGAGCAGTACTTC
.,.,TRBJ2-2,TRBV7-3,CASSRTGSTGELFF,TGTGCCAGCAGCCGAACGGGGAGCACCGGGGAGCTGTTTTTT
.,.,TRBJ1-3,TRBV5-1,CASSQGSTSGNTIYF,TGCGCCAGCAGCCAGGGGTCAACCTCTGGAAACACCATATATTTT
.,.,TRBJ1-4,TRBV4-2,CASSQDHSRVSRGEKLFF,TGTGCCAGCAGCCAAGATCATTCGCGGGTCTCAAGGGGGGAAAAACTGTTTTTT
few,.,TRBJ1-5,TRBV15,CATSRDDTSNQPQHF,TGTGCCACCAGCAGAGATGATACATCCAATCAGCCCCAGCATTTT
.,TRBD1,TRBJ1-5,TRBV7-2,CASSRTGQGGQPQHF,TGTGCCAGCAGCCGGACGGGACAGGGTGGCCAGCCCCAGCATTTT
.,.,TRBJ2-7,TRBV29-1,CSVAQADEQYF,TGCAGCGTGGCACAGGCCGACGAGCAGTACTTC
.,.,TRBJ1-2,TRBV27,CASSFSGNYGYTF,TGTGCCAGCAGTTTCTCAGGGAACTATGGCTACACCTTC
.,TRBD1,TRBJ1-3,TRBV29-1,CSVLTGGLSGNTIYF,TGCAGCGTTTTGACAGGGGGACTCTCTGGAAACACCATATATTTT
few,TRBD1,TRBJ1-1,TRBV4-1,CASSPGQGARTEAFF,TGCGCCAGCAGCCCGGGACAGGGGGCGAGAACTGAAGCTTTCTTT
.,.,TRBJ1-6,TRBV30,CAWSGGMTAYNSPLHF,TGTGCCTGGAGCGGTGGTATGACAGCTTATAATTCACCCCTCCACTTT
.,.,TRBJ1-5,TRBV30,CAWSKAGQSMSQPQHF,TGTGCCTGGAGCAAAGCGGGGCAGTCAATGAGTCAGCCCCAGCATTTT
.,.,TRBJ1-1,TRBV6-5,CASSSLLPNTEAFF,TGTGCCAGCAGTTCCTTACTCCCGAACACTGAAGCTTTCTTT
.,.,TRBJ1-5,TRBV6-1,CASSERWGDGWPQHF,TGTGCCAGCAGTGAACGTTGGGGGGATGGGTGGCCCCAGCATTTT